This T cell receptor (beta chain) was identified in a study of early T cells in non-severe SARS-CoV-2 infection. The overall study: Sequencing of bulk RNA from unsorted whole blood was done, without chain pairing.

This clonotype showed up many times. Its specificity is unknown. V was cut by 5 bases and J by 1 base, with 15 bases left in between. Germline lookup yields CDR1 SGHRS and CDR2 YFSETQ. The CDR3 has 15 residues. cDNA molecules, individually, were tagged with unique molecular identifiers. TCRdb itself ran the 5' RACE reads through MiXCR, one entry per CDR3 protein. Of approximately 63,000 distinct CDR3 sequences listed, about 6% are singletons. General study points: Anti-spike CD8 responses were favored in VDJdb matching, and private and CD4 specificities were missed.

This clonotype was obtained from an adult who was a healthcare worker with PCR-confirmed SARS-CoV-2 infection or an uninfected control (not recorded which). This chain connects TRBV5-1 to TRBJ1-1; D is uncertain. The material was whole blood, obtained at baseline. The CDR3 DNA reads as TGCGCCAGCAGTTACCAAGACGGCAAGAACACTGAAGCTTTCTTT. Protein: CASSYQDGKNTEAFF.